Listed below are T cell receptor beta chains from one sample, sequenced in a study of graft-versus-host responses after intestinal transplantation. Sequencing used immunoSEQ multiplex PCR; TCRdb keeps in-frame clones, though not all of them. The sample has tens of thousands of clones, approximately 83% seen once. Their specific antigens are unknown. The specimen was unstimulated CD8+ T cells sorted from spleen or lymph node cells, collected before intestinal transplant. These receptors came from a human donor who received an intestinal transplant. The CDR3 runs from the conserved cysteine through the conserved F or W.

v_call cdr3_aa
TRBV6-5 CASSYLSAGGSYEQYF
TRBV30 CAWDRGTHEQFF
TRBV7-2 CASSLASGGYEQYF
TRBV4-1 CASSALGNEQFF
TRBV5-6 CASSLRGTEAFF
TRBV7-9 CASSSKNREANYGYTF
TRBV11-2 CASSLGLAAWEQYF
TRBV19 CASSKGGTEAFF
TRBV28 CATRWLGEENEQYF
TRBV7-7 CASSLGTGNEQFF
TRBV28 CASSFYRRHRNQPQHF
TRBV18 CASSPRGTSSYEQYF
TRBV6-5 CASSYDRSQPQHF
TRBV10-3 CAIRNSGGVTDTQYF
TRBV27 CASSFEGSSYEQYF
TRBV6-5 CASSPTRTVVNEQFF
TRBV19 CASSIGQGSGTEAFF
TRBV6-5 CASSYGGSTDTQYF
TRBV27 CASSLSGRGREAFF
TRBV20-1 CSAREYGEQYF
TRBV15 CATSTSGSPYNEQFF
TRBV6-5 CASGRGGLDEQFF
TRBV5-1 CASSLSGTGDTGANVLTF
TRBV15 CATSREIIRETQYF
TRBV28 CASSLGAGYGYTF